These 20 T cell receptor beta chains were sequenced from one sample in a study of radiotherapy plus CTLA-4 blockade in lung cancer. TCRdb's copy holds only in-frame clones and misses some; the assay was immunoSEQ multiplex PCR. The data contain 25,000 to 35,000 clones, 78% of them singletons. This specimen consisted of peripheral blood, obtained from a patient treated with radiotherapy plus ipilimumab. The receptor source for this set is a human donor with non-small cell lung cancer who had stable disease on radiotherapy plus ipilimumab.

The V call is TRBV5-4, the J call TRBJ2-1, with a weak D call TRBD2 (7 bases). The CDR3 spans 16 residues. CDR1 and CDR2 (germline): SGHNT, YYREEE (reference sequence). V was pared by 1 base and J by 7 bases, with 18 bases between. The CDR3 reads CASSLSGSGRGNEQFF. The CDR3 coding sequence is TGTGCCAGCAGCTTGAGCGGGTCAGGGAGGGGGAATGAGCAGTTCTTC.

The V call is TRBV2, the J call TRBJ2-1; 8 bases agree with TRBD2. CDR3 length: 16 amino acids. J lost 2 bases, V lost 5 bases, and 8 bases had no gene match. From germline, CDR1 is SNHLY and CDR2 FYNNEI. CDR3 bases: TGTGCCAGCAGTACAACGTTCGGGGGGGCCTACAATGAGCAGTTCTTC. This sequence encodes CASSTTFGGAYNEQFF.

This chain uses TRBV11-2 with TRBJ2-5; tentatively, D is TRBD1 or TRBD2 (5 bases each). The CDR3 loop spans 14 amino acids. Trimming left V 0 bases short and J 5 bases short, with 10 bases between. Germline loops: CDR1 SGHAT, CDR2 FQNNGV. In nucleotides, the CDR3 is TGTGCCAGCAGCTTAGATTTCGGGGCGGAGACCCAGTACTTC. It translates to CASSLDFGAETQYF.

The V call is TRBV5-1, the J call TRBJ2-2; D unclear. There are 14 residues in the CDR3. V was pared by 2 bases and J by 8 bases, with 13 bases between. Germline CDR1 is SGHRS and CDR2 is YFSETQ. The CDR3 DNA follows: TGCGCCAGCAGCTTAGGGTCCGGTGCGGGGGAGCTGTTTTTT. As protein: CASSLGSGAGELFF.

This chain links TRBV6-5 with TRBJ1-5; D gene uncertain. CDR1 and CDR2 from the germline V gene are MNHEY and SVGAGI. Trimming left V 6 bases short and J 2 bases short, with 5 bases between. CDR3 length: 12 residues. In DNA, the CDR3 is TGTGCCAGCAGGAATGGCAATCAGCCCCAGCATTTT. Protein: CASRNGNQPQHF.

The rearrangement links TRBV11-1 to TRBJ1-1; D ambiguous. V was clipped by 5 bases and J by 2 bases, with 12 bases between them. Germline V gene lookup returns CDR1 SGHAT and CDR2 FQDESV (reference sequence). This CDR3 comprises 14 residues. CDR3 DNA sequence: TGTGCCAGCAGCCCTGGAAGGGCTAACACTGAAGCTTTCTTT. This sequence encodes CASSPGRANTEAFF.

This chain joins TRBV6-1 and TRBJ1-3; D call uncertain. The CDR3 is 14 amino acids. The V end lost 5 bases, the J end lost 1 base, and 9 bases lay between the germline ends. CDR1 is MNHNS, CDR2 SASEGT, per germline. The CDR3 DNA is TGTGCCAGCAGTCCTTCCCAGTCTGGAAACACCATATATTTT. Translating gives CASSPSQSGNTIYF.

V and J are TRBV5-1 and TRBJ2-7; 13 bases are a match to TRBD2. The CDR3 runs 18 residues. Germline assignment: CDR1 SGHRS and CDR2 YFSETQ. Trimming removed 4 bases from V and 3 bases from J; junction bases left unmatched: 13. The CDR3, as DNA: TGCGCCAGCAGCCTTGGACTAGCGGGGGCGCTTACTATCTACGAGCAGTACTTC. Translation: CASSLGLAGALTIYEQYF.

The rearrangement links TRBV28 to TRBJ1-2; tentatively, D is TRBD1 (6 bases). Germline V gene lookup returns CDR1 MDHEN and CDR2 SYDVKM. The CDR3 runs 16 residues. Between the trimmed V and J ends, which lost 3 bases and 2 bases, there was a span of 16 bases. CDR3: CASSFSGGALNYGYTF. CDR3 DNA: TGTGCCAGCAGTTTTAGTGGGGGGGCCCTGAACTATGGCTACACCTTC.

The chain combines TRBV6-1 with TRBJ1-6, with D uncertain. V was shortened by 6 bases and J by 7 bases, with 10 bases between the two germline ends. This CDR3 is 13 amino acids long. Per the germline V gene, CDR1 is MNHNS and CDR2 is SASEGT. This CDR3 reads CASSGRTNSPLHF. In DNA form, the CDR3 reads TGTGCCAGCAGCGGACGGACCAATTCACCCCTCCACTTT.

The V and J genes are TRBV21-1 and TRBJ1-1; TRBD1, the D gene given by the table, was not confirmed from the DNA. TRBV21-1 is reported as a pseudogene. This CDR3 comprises 15 residues. CDR3 sequence reads: CASIKGSGRNTEAFF. The DNA for the CDR3 is TGTGCCAGCATTAAAGGTTCAGGAAGGAACACTGAAGCTTTCTTT.

This clone was found a few times. The V and J genes are TRBV9 and TRBJ2-7; possibly TRBD1 for D (6 bases). The CDR3 has 19 residues. Trimming left V 3 bases short and J 1 base short, with 26 bases between. Per the germline V gene, CDR1 is SGDLS and CDR2 is YYNGEE. The CDR3 coding sequence is TGTGCCAGCAGCGAACGTGAGATTACAGGGAACGATCGGTCCTACGAGCAGTACTTC. Its translation is CASSEREITGNDRSYEQYF.

This chain uses TRBV29-1 with TRBJ1-1; D ambiguous. Trimming removed 0 bases from V and 8 bases from J, with 7 bases in between. Germline V CDR1 and CDR2: SQVTM, ANQGSEA. The CDR3 loop spans 11 amino acids. CDR3 DNA sequence: TGCAGCGTTGAAGACGGGTGGGAAGCTTTCTTT. This encodes CSVEDGWEAFF.

The chain employs TRBV5-6 and TRBJ1-4; TRBD1 might be the D (6 bases). This CDR3 contains 15 residues. From germline, CDR1 is SGHDT and CDR2 YYEEEE. V shed 4 bases and J shed 5 bases, with 15 bases lying between them. DNA of the CDR3: TGTGCCAGCAGCCGAAGCAGGACAGACAATGAAAAACTGTTTTTT. Amino acids: CASSRSRTDNEKLFF. Based on the CDR3 plus reference TRBV5-6 and TRBJ1-4, the full variable domain is DAGVTQSPTHLIKTRGQQVTLRCSPKSGHDTVSWYQQALGQGPQFIFQYYEEEERQRGNFPDRFSGHQFPNYSSELNVNALLLGDSALYLCASSRSRTDNEKLFFGSGTQLSVL.

The chain employs TRBV12-5 and TRBJ1-1; unclear D gene. Trimming shortened V by 7 bases and J by 3 bases, and 9 bases separated the two germline ends. This CDR3 is built from 12 residues. Germline V CDR1 and CDR2: LGHNT, FRNRAP. As DNA, the CDR3 is TGTGCTAGTGCTTTAACGGACACTGAAGCTTTCTTT. Protein product: CASALTDTEAFF.

CDR3 protein: CASREQEYSNQPQHF. CDR3 DNA sequence: TGTGCCAGCAGAGAGCAGGAATATAGCAATCAGCCCCAGCATTTT. J is TRBJ1-5 and V is TRBV6-5; D is undetermined. The CDR3 spans 15 residues. V lost 6 bases and J lost 0, with 12 bases in between. The germline gives CDR1 MNHEY, CDR2 SVGAGI.

V is TRBV14 and J is TRBJ1-3, with D possibly being TRBD1 (6 bases). Per the germline V gene, CDR1 is SGHDN and CDR2 is FVKESK. The CDR3 covers 16 residues. Trimming stripped 0 bases from V and 6 bases from J, with 15 bases between. CDR3 nucleotides: TGTGCCAGCAGCCAAGAAAGAGGGGGTCGAAAAAACACCATATATTTT. Amino acid sequence: CASSQERGGRKNTIYF. The whole variable domain, filled in from reference TRBV14 and TRBJ1-3, reads EAGVTQFPSHSVIEKGQTVTLRCDPISGHDNLYWYRRVMGKEIKFLLHFVKESKQDESGMPNNRFLAERTGGTYSTLKVQPAELEDSGVYFCASSQERGGRKNTIYFGEGSWLTVV.

The chain couples TRBV7-9 to TRBJ1-1; TRBD1 aligns across 8 bases. Germline assignment: CDR1 SEHNR and CDR2 FQNEAQ (reference sequence). V was clipped by 5 bases and J by 4 bases; unmatched bases: 3. The CDR3 length is 13 residues. DNA of the CDR3: TGTGCCAGCAGCGGGGGACAGGTCACTGAAGCTTTCTTT. It yields the protein CASSGGQVTEAFF. Using reference TRBV7-9 and TRBJ1-1 for the parts outside the CDR3, the full variable domain is DTGVSQNPRHKITKRGQNVTFRCDPISEHNRLYWYRQTLGQGPEFLTYFQNEAQLEKSRLLSDRFSAERPKGSFSTLEIQRTEQGDSAMYLCASSGGQVTEAFFGQGTRLTVV.

V and J are TRBV7-6 and TRBJ1-3; TRBD1 matches at 9 bases. Losses at the gene ends were 4 bases for V and 3 bases for J; bases not matched to a gene: 7. The CDR3 spans 16 residues. From germline, CDR1 is SGHVS and CDR2 FNYEAQ. In DNA, the CDR3 is TGTGCCAGCAGCTCCCGGGGACAGGGTGGTGGAAACACCATATATTTT. Translated, it gives CASSSRGQGGGNTIYF.

The chain joins TRBV10-1 to TRBJ1-6, with D possibly being TRBD1 (6 bases). V was clipped by 6 bases and J by 9 bases, with 15 bases between them. This CDR3 region has 14 residues. In germline, CDR1 is WNHNN, CDR2 SYGVQD (reference sequence). The CDR3 bases are TGCGCCAGCAGGGACAGCGCGAGTGGTTCACCCCTCCACTTT. Residues: CASRDSASGSPLHF.